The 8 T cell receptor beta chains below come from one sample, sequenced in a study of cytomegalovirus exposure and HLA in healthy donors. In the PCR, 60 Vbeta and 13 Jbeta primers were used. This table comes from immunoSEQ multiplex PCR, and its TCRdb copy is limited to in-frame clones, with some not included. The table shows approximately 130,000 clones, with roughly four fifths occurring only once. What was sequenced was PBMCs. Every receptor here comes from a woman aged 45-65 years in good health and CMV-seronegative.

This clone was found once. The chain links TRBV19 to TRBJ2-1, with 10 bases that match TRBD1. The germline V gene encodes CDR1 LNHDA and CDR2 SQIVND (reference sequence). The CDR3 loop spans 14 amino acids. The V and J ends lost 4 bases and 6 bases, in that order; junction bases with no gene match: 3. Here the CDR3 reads CASSTDRGGNEQFF. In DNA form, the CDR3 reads TGTGCCAGTAGTACGGACAGGGGGGGCAATGAGCAGTTCTTC.

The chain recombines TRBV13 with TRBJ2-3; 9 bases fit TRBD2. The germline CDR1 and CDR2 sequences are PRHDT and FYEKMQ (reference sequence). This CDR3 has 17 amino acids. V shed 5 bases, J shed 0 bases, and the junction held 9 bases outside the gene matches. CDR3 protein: CASSPRREGFSTDTQYF. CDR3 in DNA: TGTGCCAGCAGCCCACGGCGGGAGGGCTTTAGCACAGATACGCAGTATTTT.

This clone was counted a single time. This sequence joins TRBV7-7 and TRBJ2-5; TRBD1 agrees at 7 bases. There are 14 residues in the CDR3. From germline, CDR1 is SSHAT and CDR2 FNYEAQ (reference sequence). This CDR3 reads CAGSRGQRQETQYF. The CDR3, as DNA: TGTGCTGGCAGCCGGGGACAGAGGCAAGAGACCCAGTACTTC.

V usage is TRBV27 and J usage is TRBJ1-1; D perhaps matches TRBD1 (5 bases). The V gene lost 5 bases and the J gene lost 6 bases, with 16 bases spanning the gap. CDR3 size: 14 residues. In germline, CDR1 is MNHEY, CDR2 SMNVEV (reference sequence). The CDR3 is CASSPSGPGAEAFF. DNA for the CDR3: TGTGCCAGCAGTCCCTCGGGCCCGGGGGCTGAAGCTTTCTTT.

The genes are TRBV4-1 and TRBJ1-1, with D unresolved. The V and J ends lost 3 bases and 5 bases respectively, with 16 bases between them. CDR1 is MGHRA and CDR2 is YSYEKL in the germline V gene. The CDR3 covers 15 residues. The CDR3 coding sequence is TGCGCCAGCAGCCACACGCCCGCGGGTTATACTGAAGCTTTCTTT. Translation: CASSHTPAGYTEAFF.

CDR3 amino acids: CASSTRSGAGNEQFF. The CDR3 DNA reads TGTGCCAGCAGCACCAGAAGTGGGGCGGGGAATGAGCAGTTCTTC. The rearrangement links TRBV11-2 to TRBJ2-1, with D possibly being TRBD2 (6 bases). Trimming stripped 5 bases from V and 7 bases from J, with 18 bases between. Germline assignment: CDR1 SGHAT and CDR2 FQNNGV. The CDR3 contains 15 residues.

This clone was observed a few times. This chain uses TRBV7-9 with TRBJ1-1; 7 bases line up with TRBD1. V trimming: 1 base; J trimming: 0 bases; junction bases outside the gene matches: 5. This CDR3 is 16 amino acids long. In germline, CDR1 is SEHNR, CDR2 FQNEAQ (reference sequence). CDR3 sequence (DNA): TGTGCCAGCAGCTTAGGACAGGGAGTTTTGAACACTGAAGCTTTCTTT. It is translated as CASSLGQGVLNTEAFF. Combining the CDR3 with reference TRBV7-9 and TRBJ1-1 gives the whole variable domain DTGVSQNPRHKITKRGQNVTFRCDPISEHNRLYWYRQTLGQGPEFLTYFQNEAQLEKSRLLSDRFSAERPKGSFSTLEIQRTEQGDSAMYLCASSLGQGVLNTEAFFGQGTRLTVV.

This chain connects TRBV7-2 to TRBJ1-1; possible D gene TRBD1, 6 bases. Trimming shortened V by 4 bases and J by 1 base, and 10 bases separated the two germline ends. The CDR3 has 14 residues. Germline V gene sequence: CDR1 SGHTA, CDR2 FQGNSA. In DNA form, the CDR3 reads TGTGCCAGCAGCTCGCAACAGGGGAACACTGAAGCTTTCTTT. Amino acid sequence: CASSSQQGNTEAFF.